The sample holds a few counts of the clone carrying this T cell receptor (beta chain). Its specificity is not known. This entry is derived from a study of CD8 T cells in ankylosing spondylitis. Study results and caveats: As for the disease-linked clones, they showed a CD8+ phenotype and occurred at relatively low frequencies in peripheral blood. A motif in TCR beta, a set of eight highly homologous variants, appeared characteristic of ankylosing spondylitis blood. A subset of motif variants has previously been described in the synovial fluid and blood of reactive arthritis. Matched ankylosing spondylitis synovial fluid reportedly showed significant enrichment of disease-linked clones.

Preparation of TCR beta libraries was done by quantitative 5'-RACE with molecular barcodes. In TCRdb, the 5' RACE reads were re-called with MiXCR into one record per CDR3 protein. The sample lists around 890,000 distinct CDR3 sequences, about 11% occurring once. Per germline, CDR1 SGHTA and CDR2 FQGNSA. The CDR3 covers 13 residues. V dropped 2 bases and J dropped 9; count of bases not matched to a gene: 4. The V call is TRBV7-2, the J call TRBJ2-1; 7 bases line up with TRBD2. Specimen: blood, either unsorted or a sorted T cell fraction (not recorded which). The clonotype originates from a male donor with ankylosing spondylitis. The CDR3 here is CASSLNRGGEQFF. In nucleotides, the CDR3 is TGTGCCAGCAGCTTAAACCGCGGGGGTGAGCAGTTCTTC.